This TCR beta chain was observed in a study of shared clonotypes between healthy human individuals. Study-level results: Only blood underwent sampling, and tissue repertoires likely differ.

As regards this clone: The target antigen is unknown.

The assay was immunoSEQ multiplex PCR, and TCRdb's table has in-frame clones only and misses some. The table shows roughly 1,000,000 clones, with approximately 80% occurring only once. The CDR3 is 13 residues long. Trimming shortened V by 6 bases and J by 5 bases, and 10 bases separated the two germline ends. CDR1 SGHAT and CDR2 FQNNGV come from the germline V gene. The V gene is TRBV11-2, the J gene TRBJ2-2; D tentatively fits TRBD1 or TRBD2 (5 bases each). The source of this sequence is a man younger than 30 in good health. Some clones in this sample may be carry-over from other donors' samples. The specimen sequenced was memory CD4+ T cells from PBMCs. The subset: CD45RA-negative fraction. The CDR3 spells CASRVRETGELFF. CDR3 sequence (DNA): TGTGCCAGCAGGGTCAGGGAGACCGGGGAGCTGTTTTTT.